The 8 T cell receptor beta chains below all came from one sample that was sequenced in a study of technical replicates of blood from a few donors. The table came from immunoSEQ multiplex PCR; TCRdb's copy has only in-frame clones and leaves some out. Of fewer than 100,000 clones in the sample, 95% to 98% are singletons; the top ten hold 0.25% to 0.3%. Specimen: T cells isolated from PBMCs. Source of these receptors: a human donor in good health.

This rearrangement joins TRBV2 to TRBJ1-5; no firm D call. V was trimmed by 3 bases and J by 5 bases, leaving 5 bases between them. Germline CDR1 and CDR2: SNHLY and FYNNEI. The CDR3 consists of 12 residues. CDR3 DNA: TGTGCCAGCAGTGAGGGCGATCAGCCCCAGCATTTT. Translating it yields CASSEGDQPQHF.

The chain couples TRBV7-9 to TRBJ1-2; D is unresolved. V was trimmed by 0 bases and J by 2 bases, leaving 10 bases between them. Germline CDR1 is SEHNR and CDR2 is FQNEAQ (reference sequence). The CDR3 spans 15 residues. As DNA, the CDR3 is TGTGCCAGCAGCTTAGCGTGGGCACAGAACTATGGCTACACCTTC. This codes for CASSLAWAQNYGYTF.

The V gene is TRBV5-1, the J gene TRBJ2-3; a weak D match, TRBD2 (5 bases). This CDR3 comprises 14 residues. Trimming took 7 bases from V and 5 from J, leaving 17 bases between them. CDR1 and CDR2 (germline): SGHRS, YFSETQ. Written as DNA, the CDR3 is TGCGCCAGCGGTAGCGAGAAACTGGTAGATACGCAGTATTTT. It specifies CASGSEKLVDTQYF.

V and J are TRBV11-2 and TRBJ2-3; 8 nucleotides match TRBD2. Germline V gene sequence: CDR1 SGHAT, CDR2 FQNNGV. V gave up 5 bases and J gave up 1 base; unmatched junction bases: 5. This CDR3 has 15 amino acids. Here the CDR3 DNA reads TGTGCCAGCAGCCCGGGACTAGGAGGCACAGATACGCAGTATTTT. Protein: CASSPGLGGTDTQYF. The whole variable domain, filled in from reference TRBV11-2 and TRBJ2-3, reads EAGVAQSPRYKIIEKRQSVAFWCNPISGHATLYWYQQILGQGPKLLIQFQNNGVVDDSQLPKDRFSAERLKGVDSTLKIQPAKLEDSAVYLCASSPGLGGTDTQYFGPGTRLTVL.

The CDR3 loop reads CASSLGLAGGYNEQFF. Here the CDR3 DNA reads TGTGCCAGCAGCCTCGGACTAGCGGGAGGGTACAATGAGCAGTTCTTC. The chain combines TRBV5-6 with TRBJ2-1, with 15 bases lining up with TRBD2. The germline CDR1 and CDR2 sequences are SGHDT and YYEEEE. The CDR3 is made up of 16 amino acids. Trimming removed 4 bases from V and 4 bases from J; junction bases left unmatched: 3.

The chain uses TRBV5-8 and TRBJ1-1; no firm D call. Between the trimmed V and J ends, which lost 0 bases and 0 bases, there was a span of 15 bases. CDR1 SGHTS and CDR2 YDEGEE come from the germline V gene. CDR3 length: 17 amino acids. CDR3 amino acids: CASSLGGFSLMNTEAFF. CDR3 bases: TGTGCCAGCAGCTTGGGCGGGTTTTCCCTTATGAACACTGAAGCTTTCTTT.

The chain carries TRBV7-2 and TRBJ1-5; maybe TRBD1 (6 bases). V lost 6 bases, J lost 5 bases, and 14 bases lay in between. Germline V gene lookup returns CDR1 SGHTA and CDR2 FQGNSA. The CDR3 has 14 residues. The CDR3 reads CASRPTGIYQPQHF. CDR3 bases: TGTGCCAGCAGACCAACAGGGATCTATCAGCCCCAGCATTTT.

The chain recombines TRBV9 with TRBJ2-7, with D maybe TRBD1 (7 bases). CDR3 length equals 15 residues. The V and J ends lost 0 bases and 4 bases respectively, with 14 bases between them. From germline, CDR1 is SGDLS and CDR2 YYNGEE. CDR3 sequence: CASSVGGTASYEQYF. In DNA form, the CDR3 reads TGTGCCAGCAGCGTAGGCGGGACAGCGAGTTACGAGCAGTACTTC.